This T cell receptor (beta chain) was captured in a study of blood T cell repertoires in COVID-19. About the research overall: The United States, Italy and Spain were the sources of the acute and convalescent COVID-19 samples.

Per the original data handling: For nucleated cells, counts were estimated from reference gene primer amplification. The data were produced by immunoSEQ multiplex PCR, yet TCRdb's version contains in-frame clones alone and is incomplete. V and J calls plus clone size are reproduced from that table; the DNA served to infer D and trimming. Of approximately 160,000 clones listed, over 60% are singletons. CDR1 and CDR2 from the germline V gene are SGHRS and YFSETQ. The CDR3 has 17 residues. With 4 bases clipped from V and 10 bases from J, the junction kept 12 bases outside the gene matches. This chain links TRBV5-1 with TRBJ2-1; 15 bases fit TRBD2. This TCR was sampled from an elderly woman with acute or convalescent COVID-19. The material sequenced was peripheral blood. CDR3 protein: CASSPGLAGGKVGEQFF. The CDR3 DNA follows: TGCGCCAGCAGCCCCGGACTAGCGGGGGGGAAGGTAGGAGAGCAGTTCTTC.